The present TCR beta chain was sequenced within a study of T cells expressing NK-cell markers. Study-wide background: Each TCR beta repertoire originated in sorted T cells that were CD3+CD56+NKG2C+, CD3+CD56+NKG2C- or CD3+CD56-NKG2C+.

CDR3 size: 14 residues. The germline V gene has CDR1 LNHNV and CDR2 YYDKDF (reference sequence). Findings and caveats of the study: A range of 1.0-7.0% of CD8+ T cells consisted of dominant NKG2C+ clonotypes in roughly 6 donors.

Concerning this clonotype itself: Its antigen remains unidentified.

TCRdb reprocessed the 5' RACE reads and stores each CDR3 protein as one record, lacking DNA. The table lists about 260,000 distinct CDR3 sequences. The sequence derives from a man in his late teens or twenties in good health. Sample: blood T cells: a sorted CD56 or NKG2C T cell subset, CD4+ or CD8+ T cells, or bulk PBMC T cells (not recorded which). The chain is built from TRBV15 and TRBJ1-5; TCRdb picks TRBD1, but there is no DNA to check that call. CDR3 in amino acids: CATSLGQSNQPQHF.